The clone carrying this T cell receptor beta chain showed up just a few times. Its antigen is as yet unknown. A process of 5'RACE template switching, which added a universal primer site and UMIs, was used to make TCR cDNA. Using its own MiXCR run on the 5' RACE reads, TCRdb lists one record per CDR3 protein. The data contain hundreds of thousands of distinct CDR3 sequences, 8.7% of them seen just once; the ten biggest clones take up roughly 18%. This sample was included in a study of T cells after yellow fever vaccination. Study in general: Some fractions had low cell numbers, and these were prepared with SMART-Seq v4 Ultra Low Input.

Unmatched junction bases numbered 9, after V lost 5 bases and J lost 0 bases. Looked up from germline, CDR1 is LNHDA and CDR2 is SQIVND (reference sequence). The CDR3 is 18 amino acids. Whole-study results and caveats: Boosting was followed by the reappearance of most primary-vaccination clones (around 96% CD4, more than 70% CD8). The secondary response was weaker, and its peak arrived faster, on day 5 versus 15.

This sequence originates from a man aged 18 to 30 who received the YFV17D yellow fever vaccine. The J gene is TRBJ2-1, the V gene TRBV19, with 11 bases aligning to TRBD2. This specimen was PBMCs, taken on the day of the first yellow fever vaccination. CDR3 in DNA: TGTGCCAGTAGTCCCCGACTAGCGGGGACAAGCTCCTACAATGAGCAGTTCTTC. The encoded protein is CASSPRLAGTSSYNEQFF. Variable domain in full (rest from reference TRBV19 and TRBJ2-1): DGGITQSPKYLFRKEGQNVTLSCEQNLNHDAMYWYRQDPGQGLRLIYYSQIVNDFQKGDIAEGYSVSREKKESFPLTVTSAQKNPTAFYLCASSPRLAGTSSYNEQFFGPGTRLTVL.